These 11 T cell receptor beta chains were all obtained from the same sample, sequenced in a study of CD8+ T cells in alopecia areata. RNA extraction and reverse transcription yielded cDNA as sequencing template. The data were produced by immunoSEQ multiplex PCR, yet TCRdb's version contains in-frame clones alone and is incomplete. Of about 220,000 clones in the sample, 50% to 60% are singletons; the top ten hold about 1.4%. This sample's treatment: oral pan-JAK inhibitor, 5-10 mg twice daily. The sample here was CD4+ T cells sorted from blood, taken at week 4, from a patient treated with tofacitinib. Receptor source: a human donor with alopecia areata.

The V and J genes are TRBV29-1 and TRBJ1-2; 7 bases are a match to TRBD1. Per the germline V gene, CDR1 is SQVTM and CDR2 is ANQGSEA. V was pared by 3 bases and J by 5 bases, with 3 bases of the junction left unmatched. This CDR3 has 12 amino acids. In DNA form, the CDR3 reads TGCAGCGTTGACGTCAGGGGGTATGGCTACACCTTC. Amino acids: CSVDVRGYGYTF.

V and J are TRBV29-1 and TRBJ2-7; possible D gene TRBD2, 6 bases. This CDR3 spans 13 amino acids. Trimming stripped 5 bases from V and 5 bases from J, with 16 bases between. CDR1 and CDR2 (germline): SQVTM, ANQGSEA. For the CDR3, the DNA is TGCAGCGTTATCGAAACTAGCTTACACGAGCAGTACTTC. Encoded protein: CSVIETSLHEQYF.

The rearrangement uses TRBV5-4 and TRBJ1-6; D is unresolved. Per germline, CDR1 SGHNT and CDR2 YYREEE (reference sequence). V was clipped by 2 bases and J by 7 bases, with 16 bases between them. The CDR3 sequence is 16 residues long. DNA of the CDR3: TGTGCCAGCAGCTTTGAGTCGGGGATTCGAAATTCACCCCTCCACTTT. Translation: CASSFESGIRNSPLHF. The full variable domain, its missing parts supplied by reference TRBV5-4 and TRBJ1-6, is ETGVTQSPTHLIKTRGQQVTLRCSSQSGHNTVSWYQQALGQGPQFIFQYYREEENGRGNFPPRFSGLQFPNYSSELNVNALELDDSALYLCASSFESGIRNSPLHFGNGTRLTVT.

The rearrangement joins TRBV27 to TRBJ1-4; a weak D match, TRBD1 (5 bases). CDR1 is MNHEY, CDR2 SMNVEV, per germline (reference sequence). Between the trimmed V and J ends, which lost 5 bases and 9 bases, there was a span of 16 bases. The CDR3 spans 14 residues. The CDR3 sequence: CASSSLQVGKKLFF. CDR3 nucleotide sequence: TGTGCCAGCAGTAGCCTACAGGTTGGGAAAAAACTGTTTTTT.

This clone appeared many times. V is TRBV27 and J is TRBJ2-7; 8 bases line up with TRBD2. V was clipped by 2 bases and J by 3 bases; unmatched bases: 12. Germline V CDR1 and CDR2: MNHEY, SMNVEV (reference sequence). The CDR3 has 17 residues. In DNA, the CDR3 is TGTGCCAGCAGTTTAGGTCGGGGGGGCCTCGACGGCTACGAGCAGTACTTC. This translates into CASSLGRGGLDGYEQYF.

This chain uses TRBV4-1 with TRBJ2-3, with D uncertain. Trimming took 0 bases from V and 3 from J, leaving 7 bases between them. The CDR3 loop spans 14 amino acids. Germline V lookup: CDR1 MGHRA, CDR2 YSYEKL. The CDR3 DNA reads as TGCGCCAGCAGCCAAGAGGCGGCTACAGATACGCAGTATTTT. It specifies CASSQEAATDTQYF.

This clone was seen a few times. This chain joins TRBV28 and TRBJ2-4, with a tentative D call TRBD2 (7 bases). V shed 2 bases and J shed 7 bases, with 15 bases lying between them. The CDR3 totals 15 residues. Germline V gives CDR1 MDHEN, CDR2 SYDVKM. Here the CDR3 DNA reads TGTGCCAGCAGTTTACCAGGACTAGGGGGTAACATTCAGTACTTC. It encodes CASSLPGLGGNIQYF.

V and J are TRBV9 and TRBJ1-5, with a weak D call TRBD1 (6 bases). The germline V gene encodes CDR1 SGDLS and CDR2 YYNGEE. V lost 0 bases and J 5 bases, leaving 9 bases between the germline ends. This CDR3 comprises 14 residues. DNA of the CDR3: TGTGCCAGCAGCGTAGCCGGGGGCGATCAGCCCCAGCATTTT. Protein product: CASSVAGGDQPQHF.

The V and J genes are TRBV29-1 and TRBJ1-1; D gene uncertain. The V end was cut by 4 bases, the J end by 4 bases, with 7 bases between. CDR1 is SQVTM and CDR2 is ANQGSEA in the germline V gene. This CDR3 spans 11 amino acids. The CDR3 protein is CSVGYGTEAFF. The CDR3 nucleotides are TGCAGCGTTGGATACGGCACTGAAGCTTTCTTT.

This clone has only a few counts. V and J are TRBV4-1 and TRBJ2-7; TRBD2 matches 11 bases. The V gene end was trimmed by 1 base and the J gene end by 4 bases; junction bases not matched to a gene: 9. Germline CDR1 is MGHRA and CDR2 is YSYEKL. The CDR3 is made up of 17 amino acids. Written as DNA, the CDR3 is TGCGCCAGCAGCCAAGGGACGGGTAGCGGGGGGGCTTACGAGCAGTACTTC. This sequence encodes CASSQGTGSGGAYEQYF.

The CDR3 nucleotides read TGTGCCAGCAGCCACGAGGACTGGAATACAGATACGCAGTATTTT. Protein: CASSHEDWNTDTQYF. The V gene is TRBV11-2, the J gene TRBJ2-3, with D tentatively TRBD2 (5 bases). V was shortened by 5 bases and J by 3 bases, with 15 bases between the two germline ends. The germline CDR1 and CDR2 sequences are SGHAT and FQNNGV. This CDR3 contains 15 residues.